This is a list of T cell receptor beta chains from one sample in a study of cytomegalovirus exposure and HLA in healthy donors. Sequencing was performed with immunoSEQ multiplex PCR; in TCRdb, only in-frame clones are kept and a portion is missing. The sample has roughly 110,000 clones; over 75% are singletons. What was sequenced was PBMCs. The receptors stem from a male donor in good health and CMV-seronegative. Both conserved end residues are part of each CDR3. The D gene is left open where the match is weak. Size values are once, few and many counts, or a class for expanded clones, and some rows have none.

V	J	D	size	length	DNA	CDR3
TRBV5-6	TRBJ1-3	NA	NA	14	TGTGCCAGCAGCTTAAGGGGGACGGGAAACACCATATATTTT	CASSLRGTGNTIYF
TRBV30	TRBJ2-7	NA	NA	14	TGTGCCTGGAGTGTAGAGGTATACTCCTACGAGCAGTACTTC	CAWSVEVYSYEQYF
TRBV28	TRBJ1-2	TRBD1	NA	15	TGTGCCAGCAGCCAAATCACAGGACAGGGGGGTGGCTACACCTTC	CASSQITGQGGGYTF
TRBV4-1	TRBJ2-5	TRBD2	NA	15	TGCGCCAGCAGCCAAGGCTCCCTAGCGGCCGAGACCCAGTACTTC	CASSQGSLAAETQYF
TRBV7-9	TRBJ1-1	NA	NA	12	TGTTCCAGCAGCTTGAGGGACACTGAAGCTTTCTTT	CSSSLRDTEAFF
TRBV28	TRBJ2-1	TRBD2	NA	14	TGTGCCAGCAGTTTACTAGCGGGGAGGGATGAGCAGTTCTTC	CASSLLAGRDEQFF
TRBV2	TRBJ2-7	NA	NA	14	TGTGCCAGCAACGGAGGGGACAGATCCTACGAGCAGTACTTC	CASNGGDRSYEQYF
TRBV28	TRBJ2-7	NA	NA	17	TGTGCCAGCAGTCCCTTGGTTAAGCGGGCGAGCTCCTACGAGCAGTACTTC	CASSPLVKRASSYEQYF
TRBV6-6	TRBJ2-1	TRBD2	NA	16	TGTGCCAGCAGTTCGACTAGCGGGGGTTCATACAATGAGCAGTTCTTC	CASSSTSGGSYNEQFF
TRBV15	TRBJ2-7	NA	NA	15	TGTGCCACCAGCAGAGATCTGGAAGGGGGCTACGAGCAGTACTTC	CATSRDLEGGYEQYF
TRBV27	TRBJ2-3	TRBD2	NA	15	TGTGCCAGCAGTATGCTAGCGGGAGTGGAAGATACGCAGTATTTT	CASSMLAGVEDTQYF
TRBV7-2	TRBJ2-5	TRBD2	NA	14	TGTGCCAGCGGAAAGGCGGGAGACCAAGAGACCCAGTACTTC	CASGKAGDQETQYF
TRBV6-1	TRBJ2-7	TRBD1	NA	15	TGTGCCAGCAGTGGTCGGACAGGGAGGACCTACGAGCAGTACTTC	CASSGRTGRTYEQYF
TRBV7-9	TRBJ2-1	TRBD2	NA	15	TGTGCCAGCGGAAAAAGCGGGGCCCTCTACAATGAGCAGTTCTTC	CASGKSGALYNEQFF
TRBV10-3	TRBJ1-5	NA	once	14	TGTGCCATCAGTGCCGGGGTAAGCAATCAGCCCCAGCATTTT	CAISAGVSNQPQHF
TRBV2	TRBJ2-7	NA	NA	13	TGTGCCAGCGAACCGAGAAGCTCCTACGAGCAGTACTTC	CASEPRSSYEQYF
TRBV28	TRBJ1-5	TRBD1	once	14	TGTGCCAGCAGCGGGACAGGTGGTAATCAGCCCCAGCATTTT	CASSGTGGNQPQHF
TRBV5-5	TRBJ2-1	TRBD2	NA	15	TGTGCCAGCAGCTTGGATAGCGGGAGAATGAATGAGCAGTTCTTC	CASSLDSGRMNEQFF
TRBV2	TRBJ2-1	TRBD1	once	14	TGTGCCAGCAGTGGGGACAGCAACTACAATGAGCAGTTCTTC	CASSGDSNYNEQFF
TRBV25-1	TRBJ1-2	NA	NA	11	TGTGCCAGCAGCTCTAGAAGTGGCTACACCTTC	CASSSRSGYTF
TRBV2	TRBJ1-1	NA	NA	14	TGTGCCAGCAGTGAGGGGATGATGCGGGCTGAAGCTTTCTTT	CASSEGMMRAEAFF
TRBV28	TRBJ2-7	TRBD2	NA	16	TGTGCCAGCAGTTTGAAGTCTAGCGGGCCTCGTTACGAGCAGTACTTC	CASSLKSSGPRYEQYF
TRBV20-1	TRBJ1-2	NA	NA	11	TGCAGTGCAAGGGACACCTATGGCTACACCTTC	CSARDTYGYTF
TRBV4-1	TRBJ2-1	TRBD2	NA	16	TGCGCCAGCAGCCAAGTTACTAGCGGGGGTTGGAATGAGCAGTTCTTC	CASSQVTSGGWNEQFF
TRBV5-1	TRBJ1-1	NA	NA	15	TGCGCCAGCAGCTTCGACAGTTTGTTGAACACTGAAGCTTTCTTT	CASSFDSLLNTEAFF
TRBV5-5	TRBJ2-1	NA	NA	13	TGTGCCAGCAGCCGGCCTAGCAGCGATGAGCAGTTCTTC	CASSRPSSDEQFF
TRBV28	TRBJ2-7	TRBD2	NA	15	TGTGCCAGCAGTTTATCACGAGCGGGAGAAGAAGAGCAGTACTTC	CASSLSRAGEEEQYF
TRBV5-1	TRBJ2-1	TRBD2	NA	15	TGCGCCAGCAGGTCAGCGGGAGGGTCCTACAATGAGCAGTTCTTC	CASRSAGGSYNEQFF
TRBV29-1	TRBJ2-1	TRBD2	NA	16	TGCAGCGTTGAAGGGATAGCGGGAGCTCTCTACAATGAGCAGTTCTTC	CSVEGIAGALYNEQFF
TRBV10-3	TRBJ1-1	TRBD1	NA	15	TGTGCCATCAGGACAGGGGGATATATGAACACTGAAGCTTTCTTT	CAIRTGGYMNTEAFF
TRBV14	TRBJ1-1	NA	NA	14	TGTGCCAGCAGCACGAGGAAGAGGGGGACTGAAGCTTTCTTT	CASSTRKRGTEAFF
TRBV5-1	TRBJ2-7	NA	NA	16	TGCGCCAGCAGCTTGGAGGCAGGTACCCTTGGTCACGAGCAGTACTTC	CASSLEAGTLGHEQYF
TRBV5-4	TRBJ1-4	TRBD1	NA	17	TGTGCCAGCAGCTACCGGCGAAAGGGGGCCACTAATGAAAAACTGTTTTTT	CASSYRRKGATNEKLFF
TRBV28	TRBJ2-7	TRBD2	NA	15	TGTGCCAGCAGCCTTAGCGGGAGGATCATCTGGGAGCAGTACTTC	CASSLSGRIIWEQYF
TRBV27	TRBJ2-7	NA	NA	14	TGTGCCAGCAGATGGGGGGGGGCCTCCTACGAGCAGTACTTC	CASRWGGASYEQYF
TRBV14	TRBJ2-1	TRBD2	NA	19	TGTGCCAGCAGCCATTTGACTAGCGGGCATTTGAGCTCCTACAATGAGCAGTTCTTC	CASSHLTSGHLSSYNEQFF
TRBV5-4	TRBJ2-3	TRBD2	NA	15	TGTGCCAGCAGCTCGGGGGGGACTATGGGAGATACGCAGTATTTT	CASSSGGTMGDTQYF
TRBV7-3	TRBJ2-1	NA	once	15	TGTGCCAGCAGCCTAAGGAACAAACAGGGAGATGAGCAGTTCTTC	CASSLRNKQGDEQFF
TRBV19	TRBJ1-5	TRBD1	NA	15	TGTGCCAGTAGTCCGAGGGACAGGGGAAACCAGCCCCAGCATTTT	CASSPRDRGNQPQHF
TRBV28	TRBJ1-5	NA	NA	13	TGTGCCAGCAGTCCCGGATGGAGTCAGCCCCAGCATTTT	CASSPGWSQPQHF
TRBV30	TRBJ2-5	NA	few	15	TGTGCCTGGAGTGTAAACTTCGGACTCCAAGAGACCCAGTACTTC	CAWSVNFGLQETQYF
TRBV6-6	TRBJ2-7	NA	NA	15	TGTGCCAGCAGAGGCTTAACGGGAGCAAGCTACGAGCAGTACTTC	CASRGLTGASYEQYF
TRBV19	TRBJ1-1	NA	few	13	TGTGCCAGTAGTTCACGGGTCTACACTGAAGCTTTCTTT	CASSSRVYTEAFF
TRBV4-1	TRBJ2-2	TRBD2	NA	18	TGCGCCAGCAGCCAAGAGAGAAGCGGGAGGGTTAACACCGGGGAGCTGTTTTTT	CASSQERSGRVNTGELFF
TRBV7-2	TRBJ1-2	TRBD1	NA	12	TGTGCCAGCAGCAAGGACAGGGACGGCTACACCTTC	CASSKDRDGYTF
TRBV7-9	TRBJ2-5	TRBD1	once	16	TGTGCCAGCAGCCCGCCGAGGGACAGGGCAATTTTGGAGCAGTACTTC	CASSPPRDRAILEQYF
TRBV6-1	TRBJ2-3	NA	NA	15	TGTGCCAGCAGTCCCGGGACAATTATGGCAGATACGCAGTATTTT	CASSPGTIMADTQYF
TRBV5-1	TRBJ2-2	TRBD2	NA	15	TGCGCCAGCAACCCACTAGCGGGAGGGCCCGGGGAGCTGTTTTTT	CASNPLAGGPGELFF
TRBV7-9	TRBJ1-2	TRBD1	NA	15	TGTGCCAGCAGCCTTGGGACAGGGGGTTTTATTGGCTACACCTTC	CASSLGTGGFIGYTF
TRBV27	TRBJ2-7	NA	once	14	TGTGCCAGCAAAGTGACACAATTAACCTACGAGCAGTACTTC	CASKVTQLTYEQYF
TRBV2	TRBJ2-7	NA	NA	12	TGTGCCAGCAGACCCCCTGAGGACGAGCAGTACTTC	CASRPPEDEQYF
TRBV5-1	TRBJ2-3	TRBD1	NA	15	TGCGCCAGCATTCAGACAGGGATAAGCACAGATACGCAGTATTTT	CASIQTGISTDTQYF
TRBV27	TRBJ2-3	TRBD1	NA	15	TGTGCCAGCAGTTCTCGGACAGGGGGCGGGAATACGCAGTATTTT	CASSSRTGGGNTQYF
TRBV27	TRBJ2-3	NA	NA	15	TGTGCCAGCAGTTTATCGCGGGCTAGCACAGATACGCAGTATTTT	CASSLSRASTDTQYF
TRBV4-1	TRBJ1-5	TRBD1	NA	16	TGCGCCAGCAGCCACGCAGACAGGGGAAACAATCAGCCCCAGCATTTT	CASSHADRGNNQPQHF
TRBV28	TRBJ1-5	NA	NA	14	TGTGCCAGCAGTTTATTAGAAAGCAATCAGCCCCAGCATTTT	CASSLLESNQPQHF
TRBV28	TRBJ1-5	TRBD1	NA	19	TGTGCCAGCAGCGTTCCGCGGACAGGGGCGGAGGATAGCAATCAGCCCCAGCATTTT	CASSVPRTGAEDSNQPQHF
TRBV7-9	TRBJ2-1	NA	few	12	TGTGCCAGCAGCTTAGGAGAAAATGAGCAGTTCTTC	CASSLGENEQFF
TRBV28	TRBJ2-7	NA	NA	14	TGTGCCAGCAGTCCGCCCGGAGGGACCTACGAGCAGTACTTC	CASSPPGGTYEQYF
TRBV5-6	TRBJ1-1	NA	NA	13	TGTGCCAGCAGCTCAGGACAGATTGCTGAAGCTTTCTTT	CASSSGQIAEAFF